This T cell receptor (beta chain) was documented in a study of STAT5B mutations in CD4+ large granular lymphocyte leukemia. This CDR3 contains 16 residues. Germline V lookup: CDR1 SEHNR, CDR2 FQNEAQ (reference sequence). J was trimmed by 2 bases and V by 4 bases; bases with no gene match: 7. TCRdb's table, derived via immunoSEQ multiplex PCR, lists solely in-frame clones and lacks some. The sample consists of 25,000 to 35,000 clones, 85% to 90% of them appearing once. Findings and limits, study-wide: Compared with healthy controls (2/35), patient top clones favored TRBV06 (8/27). Main leukemic clonotypes were patient-specific, but under 30% appeared at low frequency elsewhere.

In regard to this clone: Antigen: not known.

The clonotype was recovered from a human donor in good health. The material sequenced was CD4+ T cells from blood buffy coats. V is TRBV7-9 and J is TRBJ1-3; 8 nucleotides line up with TRBD1. CDR3 protein: CASSSGDRNAGNTIYF. CDR3 nucleotide sequence: TGTGCCAGCAGCTCTGGGGACAGGAACGCTGGAAACACCATATATTTT.